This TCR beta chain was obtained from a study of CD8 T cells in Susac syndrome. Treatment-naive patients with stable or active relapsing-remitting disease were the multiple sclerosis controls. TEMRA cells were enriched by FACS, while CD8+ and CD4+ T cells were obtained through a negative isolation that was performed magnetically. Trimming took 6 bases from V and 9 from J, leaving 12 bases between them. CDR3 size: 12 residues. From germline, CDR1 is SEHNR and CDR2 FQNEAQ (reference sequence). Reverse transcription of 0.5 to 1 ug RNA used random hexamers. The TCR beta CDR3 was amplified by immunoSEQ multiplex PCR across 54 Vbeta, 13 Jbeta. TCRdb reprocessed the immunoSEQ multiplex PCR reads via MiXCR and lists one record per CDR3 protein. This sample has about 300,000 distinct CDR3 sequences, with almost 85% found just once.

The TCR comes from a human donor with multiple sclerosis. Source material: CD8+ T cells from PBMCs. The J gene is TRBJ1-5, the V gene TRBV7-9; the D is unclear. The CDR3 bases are TGTGCCAGCAGTTGGGGTGGGGTGCCCCAGCATTTT. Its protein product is CASSWGGVPQHF. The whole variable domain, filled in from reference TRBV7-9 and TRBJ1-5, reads DTGVSQNPRHKITKRGQNVTFRCDPISEHNRLYWYRQTLGQGPEFLTYFQNEAQLEKSRLLSDRFSAERPKGSFSTLEIQRTEQGDSAMYLCASSWGGVPQHFGDGTRLSIL.